These T cell receptor beta chains were read from a single sample in a study of cytotoxic CD8 clonotypes in ibrutinib-treated CLL. Clones were read by immunoSEQ multiplex PCR, and TCRdb kept only the in-frame ones, dropping some. The repertoire holds approximately 60,000 clones, with approximately 52% as singletons. The sequenced sample was PBMCs, obtained after 24 months of ibrutinib treatment. The receptors were gathered from a human donor with chronic lymphocytic leukemia. Each CDR3 is given with its conserved first and last residue. D genes are given only for firm matches. Expanded clones are given a class, and other clones once, few, many or no size at all.

cdr3_aa: CASSQDRREDYTF
cdr3_nt: TGTGCCAGCAGCCAAGATCGGAGGGAAGACTACACCTTC
v_call: TRBV14
d_call: NA
j_call: TRBJ1-2
clone_size: NA

cdr3_aa: CASSSNGSPYNEQFF
cdr3_nt: TGTGCCAGCAGTTCAAACGGGAGCCCCTACAATGAGCAGTTCTTC
v_call: TRBV28
d_call: NA
j_call: TRBJ2-1
clone_size: few

cdr3_aa: CATSRASSNTGELFF
cdr3_nt: TGTGCCACCAGCAGAGCCAGTTCGAACACCGGGGAGCTGTTTTTT
v_call: TRBV15
d_call: NA
j_call: TRBJ2-2
clone_size: few

cdr3_aa: CASTPGLAGSGETQYF
cdr3_nt: TGTGCCAGCACCCCGGGACTAGCGGGGTCCGGAGAGACCCAGTACTTC
v_call: TRBV11-1
d_call: TRBD2
j_call: TRBJ2-5
clone_size: many

cdr3_aa: CASSPVGENLKAEAFF
cdr3_nt: TGTGCCAGCAGCCCAGTAGGGGAAAACCTCAAAGCTGAAGCTTTCTTT
v_call: TRBV5-6
d_call: NA
j_call: TRBJ1-1
clone_size: once

cdr3_aa: CAISESSLWRELSYNEQFF
cdr3_nt: TGTGCCATCAGTGAGTCGAGCTTATGGCGGGAGTTGTCCTACAATGAGCAGTTCTTC
v_call: TRBV10-3
d_call: TRBD2
j_call: TRBJ2-1
clone_size: NA

cdr3_aa: CAGSRDNSIGTEAFF
cdr3_nt: TGTGCCGGTAGCCGGGACAACTCTATAGGCACTGAAGCTTTCTTT
v_call: TRBV30
d_call: NA
j_call: TRBJ1-1
clone_size: few

cdr3_aa: CSACRGFEQFF
cdr3_nt: TGCAGTGCATGCAGGGGTTTTGAGCAGTTCTTC
v_call: TRBV20-1
d_call: NA
j_call: TRBJ2-1
clone_size: many

cdr3_aa: CASSESNGVRDTQYF
cdr3_nt: TGCGCCAGCAGTGAGAGTAACGGGGTTAGAGATACGCAGTATTTT
v_call: TRBV10-1
d_call: NA
j_call: TRBJ2-3
clone_size: few

cdr3_aa: CASSSGQGRSPLHF
cdr3_nt: TGTGCCAGCAGCTCGGGACAGGGGAGGTCACCCCTCCACTTT
v_call: TRBV6-6
d_call: TRBD1
j_call: TRBJ1-6
clone_size: NA

cdr3_aa: CAWRTSPETQYF
cdr3_nt: TGTGCCTGGAGGACTAGTCCCGAGACCCAGTACTTC
v_call: TRBV30
d_call: NA
j_call: TRBJ2-5
clone_size: NA

cdr3_aa: CASSISGEQFF
cdr3_nt: TGTGCCAGTAGTATTAGCGGTGAGCAGTTCTTC
v_call: TRBV19
d_call: NA
j_call: TRBJ2-1
clone_size: NA

cdr3_aa: CASSRGTGGMNTEAFF
cdr3_nt: TGTGCCAGCTCACGGGGGACAGGGGGGATGAACACTGAAGCTTTCTTT
v_call: TRBV18
d_call: TRBD1
j_call: TRBJ1-1
clone_size: NA

cdr3_aa: CASSLAAAYGYTF
cdr3_nt: TGTGCCAGCAGCTTAGCGGCAGCCTATGGCTACACCTTC
v_call: TRBV5-6
d_call: NA
j_call: TRBJ1-2
clone_size: NA

cdr3_aa: CASSALAVSTDTQYF
cdr3_nt: TGTGCCAGCAGCGCTCTAGCGGTGAGCACAGATACGCAGTATTTT
v_call: TRBV9
d_call: TRBD2
j_call: TRBJ2-3
clone_size: NA

cdr3_aa: CASSYPGTVYNQPQHF
cdr3_nt: TGTGCCAGCAGTTACCCCGGGACGGTATACAATCAGCCCCAGCATTTT
v_call: TRBV5-4
d_call: NA
j_call: TRBJ1-5
clone_size: NA

cdr3_aa: CASSKGQGYEQYF
cdr3_nt: TGTGCCAGTAGTAAGGGACAGGGGTACGAGCAGTACTTC
v_call: TRBV19
d_call: TRBD1
j_call: TRBJ2-7
clone_size: many

cdr3_aa: CSAHTGDYEQYF
cdr3_nt: TGCAGCGCCCACACAGGGGATTACGAGCAGTACTTC
v_call: TRBV29-1
d_call: TRBD1
j_call: TRBJ2-7
clone_size: NA

cdr3_aa: CSVVGTGTTEAFF
cdr3_nt: TGCAGCGTGGTGGGGACAGGGACCACTGAAGCTTTCTTT
v_call: TRBV29-1
d_call: TRBD1
j_call: TRBJ1-1
clone_size: NA

cdr3_aa: CASSLQGGQPQHF
cdr3_nt: TGTGCCAGCAGTTTACAGGGCGGACAGCCCCAGCATTTT
v_call: TRBV28
d_call: NA
j_call: TRBJ1-5
clone_size: NA

cdr3_aa: CASSLRGLSSPQYF
cdr3_nt: TGTGCCAGCAGTCTTCGTGGGTTATCGAGCCCCCAGTACTTC
v_call: TRBV6-5
d_call: NA
j_call: TRBJ2-5
clone_size: NA

cdr3_aa: CASSARTYTDTQYF
cdr3_nt: TGTGCCAGCAGTGCACGGACTTACACAGATACGCAGTATTTT
v_call: TRBV6-1
d_call: NA
j_call: TRBJ2-3
clone_size: NA

cdr3_aa: CASSQDREKLFF
cdr3_nt: TGTGCCAGCAGCCAAGACCGAGAAAAACTGTTTTTT
v_call: TRBV5-8
d_call: NA
j_call: TRBJ1-4
clone_size: NA

cdr3_aa: CASSYWSLSGTDTQYF
cdr3_nt: TGCGCCAGCAGCTATTGGTCCTTGTCAGGCACAGATACGCAGTATTTT
v_call: TRBV5-1
d_call: NA
j_call: TRBJ2-3
clone_size: NA

cdr3_aa: CATLTPGHGANYGYTF
cdr3_nt: TGTGCCACCCTTACCCCAGGACATGGAGCTAACTATGGCTACACCTTC
v_call: TRBV28
d_call: NA
j_call: TRBJ1-2
clone_size: few

cdr3_aa: CASKGIDYGYTF
cdr3_nt: TGTGCCAGCAAAGGGATCGACTATGGCTACACCTTC
v_call: TRBV27
d_call: NA
j_call: TRBJ1-2
clone_size: many

cdr3_aa: CASSPLQGLTEAFF
cdr3_nt: TGTGCCAGTAGTCCCTTACAGGGGCTGACTGAAGCTTTCTTT
v_call: TRBV19
d_call: TRBD1
j_call: TRBJ1-1
clone_size: NA

cdr3_aa: CASSSLSSSTGANVLTF
cdr3_nt: TGTGCCAGCTCATCACTTTCCTCCTCGACCGGGGCCAACGTCCTGACTTTC
v_call: TRBV18
d_call: NA
j_call: TRBJ2-6
clone_size: NA

cdr3_aa: CASSPGYYGYTF
cdr3_nt: TGTGCCAGCAGCCCTGGTTACTATGGCTACACCTTC
v_call: TRBV28
d_call: NA
j_call: TRBJ1-2
clone_size: NA

cdr3_aa: CASSLAPSGANVLTF
cdr3_nt: TGCGCCAGCAGCTTGGCACCCTCTGGGGCCAACGTCCTGACTTTC
v_call: TRBV5-1
d_call: NA
j_call: TRBJ2-6
clone_size: many